One sample yielded the 22 T cell receptor beta chains listed below, sequenced in a study of T-cell reconstitution after alpha-beta-depleted transplantation in children. The TCRbeta library incorporated unique molecular identifiers. TCRdb reprocessed the PCR reads via MiXCR and lists one record per CDR3 protein. The sample contains about 980,000 distinct CDR3 sequences, around 30% of which appear only once. Sequenced material: PBMCs, mostly from graft donor cells, taken 360 days after TCRalphabeta/CD19-depleted stem cell transplant. Receptors were obtained from a boy younger than two who had a stem cell transplant for SCID, so the T cells may come from the graft donor.

There are a few counts of this clonotype. The chain has TRBV20-1 and TRBJ2-1, with unresolved D. The CDR3 contains 10 residues. The V gene's germline CDR1 is DFQATT and CDR2 SNEGSKA (reference sequence). V shed 3 bases and J shed 7 bases, with 4 bases lying between them. The CDR3 reads CSARFNEQFF. The CDR3 region has the DNA TGCAGTGCTAGGTTTAATGAGCAGTTCTTC.

This clonotype has more than one count but fewer than ten. The chain has TRBV6-2 or TRBV6-3 and TRBJ2-3; the D gene could be TRBD1 or TRBD2 (5 bases each). Per the germline V gene, CDR1 is MNHEY and CDR2 is SVGEGT. The CDR3 length is 16 residues. Trimming removed 0 bases at V and 0 bases at J, with 10 bases between. DNA for the CDR3: TGTGCCAGCAGTTACTCGGACGAGGGGAGCACAGATACGCAGTATTTT. Amino acids: CASSYSDEGSTDTQYF.

V gene TRBV5-1 combines with J gene TRBJ2-2, with TRBD1 as a possible D gene (5 bases). Germline CDR1 and CDR2: SGHRS and YFSETQ. The V gene lost 4 bases and the J gene lost 5 bases, with 12 bases spanning the gap. There are 14 residues in the CDR3. DNA for the CDR3: TGCGCCAGCAGCACACGCCCAGGGACCGGGGAGCTGTTTTTT. The encoded protein is CASSTRPGTGELFF.

This chain joins TRBV7-9 and TRBJ1-1, with TRBD1 identical over 7 bases. Germline loops: CDR1 SEHNR, CDR2 FQNEAQ (reference sequence). The J segment lost 4 bases and the V segment lost 4 bases, leaving 6 bases of the junction unmatched. The length of the CDR3 is 14 residues. CDR3 sequence reads: CASSSLRQGTEAFF. The CDR3 nucleotides are TGTGCCAGCAGCTCCCTCCGACAGGGCACTGAAGCTTTCTTT.

This clonotype was detected only a few times. This chain joins TRBV2 and TRBJ2-7; D uncertain. This CDR3 has 11 amino acids. Germline lookup yields CDR1 SNHLY and CDR2 FYNNEI. V was pared by 3 bases and J by 6 bases, with 6 bases between. In DNA, the CDR3 is TGTGCCAGCAGTGAGCGTGGCGAGCAGTACTTC. Translated: CASSERGEQYF.

This chain uses TRBV5-1 with TRBJ2-6; no clear D. The CDR3 has 18 residues. Trimming removed 0 bases at V and 0 bases at J, with 13 bases between. Germline V gives CDR1 SGHRS, CDR2 YFSETQ. CDR3 loop: CASSLVRLSNSGANVLTF. Written as DNA, the CDR3 is TGCGCCAGCAGCTTGGTGCGGCTTTCGAACTCTGGGGCCAACGTCCTGACTTTC.

The table lists this clonotype with a few counts. J is TRBJ2-7 and V is TRBV27, with 10 positions matching TRBD1. V shed 4 bases, J shed 4 bases, and the junction held 16 bases outside the gene matches. This CDR3 is built from 18 residues. CDR1 is MNHEY, CDR2 SMNVEV, per germline (reference sequence). The CDR3 nucleotides read TGTGCCAGCAGTTCCCCCTCAATGACAGGGGGCGCAAGATACGAGCAGTACTTC. Translating gives CASSSPSMTGGARYEQYF.

This clonotype was detected many times. The chain carries TRBV9 and TRBJ2-1; weak D call: TRBD1 (5 bases). The CDR3 has 14 residues. V was trimmed by 0 bases and J by 6 bases, leaving 10 bases between them. CDR1 SGDLS and CDR2 YYNGEE come from the germline V gene. The CDR3 spells CASSVEPRGNEQFF. DNA for the CDR3: TGTGCCAGCAGCGTAGAGCCAAGGGGCAATGAGCAGTTCTTC.

The CDR3 bases are TGTGCCAGCAGTTACTGGCCTTGGGAGCTACCTAGCACAGATACGCAGTATTTT. It is translated as CASSYWPWELPSTDTQYF. The rearrangement links TRBV6-5 to TRBJ2-3, with TRBD2 as a possible D gene (5 bases). Germline V gene sequence: CDR1 MNHEY, CDR2 SVGAGI. There are 18 residues in the CDR3. Trimming stripped 1 base from V and 0 bases from J, with 17 bases between.

This clonotype was seen only a few times. The chain joins TRBV24-1 to TRBJ2-2, with 7 bases that match TRBD2. CDR1 and CDR2 (germline): KGHDR, SFDVKD. The V and J ends lost 5 bases and 2 bases, in that order; junction bases with no gene match: 10. The CDR3 runs to 17 residues. The CDR3 DNA follows: TGTGCCACCAGTGCCCAGCGGGATCGGGATAACACCGGGGAGCTGTTTTTT. Amino acid sequence: CATSAQRDRDNTGELFF.

In this sample, this clonotype turned up a few times. This chain connects TRBV6-2 or TRBV6-3 to TRBJ2-6; TRBD2 agrees at 7 bases. This CDR3 spans 15 amino acids. The trim removed 4 bases at V and 2 bases at J, leaving 2 bases unmatched. Germline V lookup: CDR1 MNHEY, CDR2 SVGEGT. The CDR3: CASSLGRAGANVLTF. For the CDR3, the DNA is TGTGCCAGCAGTTTGGGGAGGGCTGGGGCCAACGTCCTGACTTTC.

This clonotype was picked up a small number of times. The rearrangement joins TRBV10-3 to TRBJ1-1; TRBD1 might be the D (5 bases). The CDR3 runs 15 residues. V lost 4 bases and J lost 0, with 12 bases in between. Per the germline V gene, CDR1 is ENHRY and CDR2 is SYGVKD. In DNA form, the CDR3 reads TGTGCCATCAGTGCTTTCGGGACCGTGAACACTGAAGCTTTCTTT. Its translation is CAISAFGTVNTEAFF.

The chain uses TRBV20-1 and TRBJ2-7; no clear D. The CDR3 loop spans 15 amino acids. With 0 bases removed from V and 2 bases from J, the gap between germline ends came to 14 bases. CDR1 is DFQATT and CDR2 is SNEGSKA in the germline V gene (reference sequence). For the CDR3, the DNA is TGCAGTGCTAGAGACGCCTCAGACATTACCTACGAGCAGTACTTC. Amino acids: CSARDASDITYEQYF.

A few counts support this clonotype. The CDR3 protein is CSARHRHLLNTEAFF. The CDR3 nucleotides are TGCAGCGCTAGACACCGCCACCTCCTAAACACTGAAGCTTTCTTT. This chain uses TRBV29-1 with TRBJ1-1; D gene ambiguous. CDR1 SQVTM and CDR2 ANQGSEA come from the germline V gene. The CDR3 totals 15 residues. V shed 7 bases and J shed 2 bases, with 20 bases lying between them. The variable domain in full, completed from reference TRBV29-1 and TRBJ1-1, reads SAVISQKPSRDICQRGTSLTIQCQVDSQVTMMFWYRQQPGQSLTLIATANQGSEATYESGFVIDKFPISRPNLTFSTLTVSNMSPEDSSIYLCSARHRHLLNTEAFFGQGTRLTVV.

The rearrangement joins TRBV3-1 to TRBJ1-5, with TRBD1 as a possible D gene (5 bases). The V and J ends lost 1 base and 2 bases respectively, with 9 bases between them. Germline lookup yields CDR1 LGHDT and CDR2 YNNKEL (reference sequence). This CDR3 region has 15 residues. CDR3 residues: CASSQGGGGNQPQHF. The CDR3 DNA reads as TGTGCCAGCAGCCAAGGTGGGGGGGGCAATCAGCCCCAGCATTTT.

This clonotype has a handful of counts. The CDR3 reads CASSLVFVDQGEKLFF. For the CDR3, the DNA is TGCGCCAGCAGCTTGGTTTTCGTGGATCAGGGAGAAAAACTGTTTTTT. The chain uses TRBV5-1 and TRBJ1-4, with D perhaps TRBD1 (5 bases). V was cut by 0 bases and J by 8 bases, with 17 bases left in between. In germline, CDR1 is SGHRS, CDR2 YFSETQ. The CDR3 runs to 16 residues.

The sample holds a few counts of this clonotype. V and J are TRBV28 and TRBJ2-5, with a weak D call TRBD2 (5 bases). V dropped 3 bases and J dropped 3 bases, with 14 bases sitting between them. The germline gives CDR1 MDHEN, CDR2 SYDVKM. This CDR3 is 15 amino acids long. The CDR3, as DNA: TGTGCCAGCAGTTTCCGAAGCGGCCCAAAAGAGACCCAGTACTTC. Protein sequence: CASSFRSGPKETQYF.

The V and J genes are TRBV5-1 and TRBJ2-7, with TRBD2 as a possible D gene (5 bases). V shed 5 bases and J shed 2 bases, with 8 bases lying between them. Germline V gene sequence: CDR1 SGHRS, CDR2 YFSETQ. The CDR3 is made up of 12 amino acids. The CDR3 DNA sequence: TGCGCCAGCAGGGACTCCACCTACGAGCAGTACTTC. Its protein product is CASRDSTYEQYF.

This chain connects TRBV20-1 to TRBJ2-2, with 7 bases matching TRBD1. The CDR3 runs to 16 residues. Losses at the gene ends were 3 bases for V and 4 bases for J; bases not matched to a gene: 11. Germline values: CDR1 DFQATT, CDR2 SNEGSKA (reference sequence). The CDR3 bases are TGCAGTGCTAGGGACAGGCGTCACCGGGGCACCGGGGAGCTGTTTTTT. It is translated as CSARDRRHRGTGELFF.

This clonotype was detected only a few times. V usage is TRBV12-3 or TRBV12-4 and J usage is TRBJ2-1; the match to TRBD1 covers 12 bases. Unmatched junction bases numbered 6, after V lost 3 bases and J lost 9 bases. The CDR3 extends over 15 amino acids. The CDR3 nucleotides read TGTGCCAGCAGTTTTCGGGACAGGGGGCAATCTGAGCAGTTCTTC. Translated, it gives CASSFRDRGQSEQFF.

This clonotype was picked up a small number of times. The chain couples TRBV12-3 or TRBV12-4 to TRBJ1-2; D is perhaps TRBD1 (5 bases). CDR3 length: 13 amino acids. The ends were cut back, 6 bases at V and 4 bases at J, with 12 bases in the middle. Here the CDR3 DNA reads TGTGCCAGCAGAGGTGACAGATTCTATGGCTACACCTTC. Its protein product is CASRGDRFYGYTF.

This clonotype appeared a few times. The chain employs TRBV2 and TRBJ2-4; the D is unclear. V lost 7 bases to trimming and J lost 1 base, with 11 bases between them. The CDR3 covers 14 residues. Per germline, CDR1 SNHLY and CDR2 FYNNEI. This CDR3 reads CASNGSGAKNIQYF. The CDR3 DNA reads TGTGCCAGCAATGGGTCAGGTGCCAAAAACATTCAGTACTTC.